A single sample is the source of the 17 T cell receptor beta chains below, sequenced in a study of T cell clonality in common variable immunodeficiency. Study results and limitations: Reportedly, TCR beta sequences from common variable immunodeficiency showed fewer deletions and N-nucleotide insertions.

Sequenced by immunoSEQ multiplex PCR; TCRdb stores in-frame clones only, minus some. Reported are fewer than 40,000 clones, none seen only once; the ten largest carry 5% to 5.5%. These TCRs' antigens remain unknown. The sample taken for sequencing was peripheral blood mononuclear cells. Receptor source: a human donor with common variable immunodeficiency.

CDR3 DNA, as far as it was read: TGTGCCAGCAGAATAGCGGGGGAAGAGACC. It translates to CASRIAGEET. The CDR3 as a whole reads CASRIAGEETQYF. The gene calls are TRBV7-6 and TRBJ2-5; 9 bases map to TRBD2. The read falls 3 residues short of the CDR3 end, and the missing part is taken from the germline J gene. CDR1 SGHVS and CDR2 FNYEAQ come from the germline V gene. The CDR3 is made up of 13 amino acids. With V trimmed by 6 bases and J by 3 bases, 2 bases remained unmatched.

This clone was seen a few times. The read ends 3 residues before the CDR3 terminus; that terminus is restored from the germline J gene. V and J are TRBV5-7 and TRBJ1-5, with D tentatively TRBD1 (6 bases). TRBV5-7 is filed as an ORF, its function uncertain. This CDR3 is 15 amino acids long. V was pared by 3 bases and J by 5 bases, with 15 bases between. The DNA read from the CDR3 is TGTGCCAGCAGCTGGGAGGTCAGGGGCCATCAGCCC. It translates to CASSWEVRGHQP. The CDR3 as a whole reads CASSWEVRGHQPQHF.

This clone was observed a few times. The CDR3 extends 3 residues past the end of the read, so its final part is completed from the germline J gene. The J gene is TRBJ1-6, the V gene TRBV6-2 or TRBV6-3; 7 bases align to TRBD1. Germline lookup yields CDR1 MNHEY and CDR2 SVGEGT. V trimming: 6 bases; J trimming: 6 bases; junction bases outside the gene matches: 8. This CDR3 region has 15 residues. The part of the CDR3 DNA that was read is TGTGCCAGCAGGAGGGTGGGACAGTCTAATTCACCC. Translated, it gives CASRRVGQSNSP. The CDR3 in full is CASRRVGQSNSPLHF.

This chain's CDR3 is CASTTANEKLFF. The part of the CDR3 DNA that was read is TGTGCCAGCACGACAGCTAATGAAAAA. This rearrangement joins TRBV6-2 or TRBV6-3 to TRBJ1-4; TRBD1 is a possible D gene (5 bases). The read finishes 3 residues shy of the CDR3 end, and the germline J gene is used to complete it. This CDR3 has 12 amino acids. The V end was cut by 7 bases, the J end by 3 bases, with 6 bases between. From germline, CDR1 is MNHEY and CDR2 SVGEGT.

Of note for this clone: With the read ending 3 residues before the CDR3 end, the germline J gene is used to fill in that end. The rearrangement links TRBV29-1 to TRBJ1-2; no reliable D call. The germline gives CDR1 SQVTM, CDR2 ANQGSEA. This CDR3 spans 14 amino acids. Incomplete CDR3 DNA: TGCAGCGTTGAACGTTATTCGGGGATCCACGGC. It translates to CSVERYSGIHG. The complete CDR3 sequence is CSVERYSGIHGYTF.

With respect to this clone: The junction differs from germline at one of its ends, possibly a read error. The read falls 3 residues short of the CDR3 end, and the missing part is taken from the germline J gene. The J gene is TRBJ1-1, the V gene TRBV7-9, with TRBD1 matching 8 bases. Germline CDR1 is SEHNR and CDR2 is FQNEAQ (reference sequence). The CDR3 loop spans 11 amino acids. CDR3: CSSRPDRAAFF. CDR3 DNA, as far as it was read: TGTTCCAGCAGACCGGACAGGGCG.

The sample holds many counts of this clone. CDR3 loop: CASSEEEGGNYEQYF. The part of the CDR3 DNA that was read is TGTGCCAGCAGTGAAGAGGAAGGGGGCAATTACGAG. The chain recombines TRBV6-1 with TRBJ2-7, with 7 bases fitting TRBD1. The CDR3 end falls 3 residues outside the read, so it is completed with the germline J gene. CDR1 is MNHNS and CDR2 is SASEGT in the germline V gene. V dropped 1 base and J dropped 4; count of bases not matched to a gene: 7. The CDR3 is 15 residues long.

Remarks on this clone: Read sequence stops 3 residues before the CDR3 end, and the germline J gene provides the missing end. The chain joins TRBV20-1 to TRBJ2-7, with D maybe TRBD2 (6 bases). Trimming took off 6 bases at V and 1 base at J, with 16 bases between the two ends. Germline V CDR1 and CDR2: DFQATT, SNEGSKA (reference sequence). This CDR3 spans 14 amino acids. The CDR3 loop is CSAPWRGESYEQYF. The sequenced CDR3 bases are TGCAGTGCCCCCTGGCGGGGAGAGTCCTACGAG.

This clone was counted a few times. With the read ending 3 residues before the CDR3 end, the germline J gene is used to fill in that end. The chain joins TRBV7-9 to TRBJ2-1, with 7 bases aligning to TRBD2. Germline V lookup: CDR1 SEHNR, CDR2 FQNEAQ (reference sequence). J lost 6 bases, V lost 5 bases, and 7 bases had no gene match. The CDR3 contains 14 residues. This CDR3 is CASSRTRVGNEQFF. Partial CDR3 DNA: TGTGCCAGCAGCCGGACTAGGGTTGGCAATGAG.

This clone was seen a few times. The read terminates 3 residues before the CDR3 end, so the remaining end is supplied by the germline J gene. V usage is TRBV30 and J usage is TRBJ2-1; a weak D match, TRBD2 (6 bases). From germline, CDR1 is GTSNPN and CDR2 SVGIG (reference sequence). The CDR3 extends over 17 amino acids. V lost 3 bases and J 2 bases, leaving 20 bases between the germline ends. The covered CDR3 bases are TGTGCCTGGAGGCCCCACATAAATAGCGGCACCTACAATGAG. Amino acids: CAWRPHINSGTYNE. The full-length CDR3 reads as CAWRPHINSGTYNEQFF. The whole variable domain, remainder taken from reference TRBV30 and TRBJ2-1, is SQTIHQWPATLVQPVGSPLSLECTVEGTSNPNLYWYRQAAGRGLQLLFYSVGIGQISSEVPQNLSASRPQDRQFILSSKKLLLSDSGFYLCAWRPHINSGTYNEQFFGPGTRLTVL.

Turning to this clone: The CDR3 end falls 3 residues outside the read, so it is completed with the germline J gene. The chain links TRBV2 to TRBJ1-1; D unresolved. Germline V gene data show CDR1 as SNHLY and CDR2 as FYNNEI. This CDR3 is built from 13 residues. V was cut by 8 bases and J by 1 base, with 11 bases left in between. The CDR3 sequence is CASLLQPNTEAFF. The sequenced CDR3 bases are TGTGCCAGCCTCTTACAACCGAACACTGAA.

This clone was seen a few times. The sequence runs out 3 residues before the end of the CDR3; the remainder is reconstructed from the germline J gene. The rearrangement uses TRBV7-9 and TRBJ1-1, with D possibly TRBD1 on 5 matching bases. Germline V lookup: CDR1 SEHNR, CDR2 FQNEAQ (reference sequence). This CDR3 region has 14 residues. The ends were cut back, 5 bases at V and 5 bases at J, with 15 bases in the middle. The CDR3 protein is CASSPRWGETEAFF. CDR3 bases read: TGTGCCAGCAGCCCCCGTTGGGGGGAGACTGAA.

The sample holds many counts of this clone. The part of the CDR3 DNA that was read is TGTGCCAGCAGTAACCCCGGGACAGGCTACGAG. It yields the protein CASSNPGTGYE. The whole CDR3 region reads CASSNPGTGYEQYF. V gene TRBV2 combines with J gene TRBJ2-7; the match to TRBD1 covers 8 bases. Sequencing ends 3 residues short of the CDR3 end; the germline J gene provides the rest. Germline CDR1 SNHLY, CDR2 FYNNEI. V shed 5 bases, J shed 3 bases, and the junction held 6 bases outside the gene matches. The CDR3 extends over 14 amino acids.

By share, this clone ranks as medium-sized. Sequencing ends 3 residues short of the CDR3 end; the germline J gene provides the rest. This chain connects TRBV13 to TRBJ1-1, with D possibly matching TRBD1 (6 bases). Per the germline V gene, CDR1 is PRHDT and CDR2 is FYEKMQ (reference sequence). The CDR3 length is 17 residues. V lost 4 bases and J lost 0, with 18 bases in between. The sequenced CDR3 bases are TGTGCCAGCAGCTCCACAGGGATATTATACATGAACACTGAA. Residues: CASSSTGILYMNTE. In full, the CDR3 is CASSSTGILYMNTEAFF.

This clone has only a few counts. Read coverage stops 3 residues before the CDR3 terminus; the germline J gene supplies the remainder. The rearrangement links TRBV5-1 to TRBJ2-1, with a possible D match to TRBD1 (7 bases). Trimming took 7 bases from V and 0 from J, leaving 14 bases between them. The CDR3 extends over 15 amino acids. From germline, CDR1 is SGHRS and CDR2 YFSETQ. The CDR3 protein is CASAGQQVSYNEQFF. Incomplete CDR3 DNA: TGCGCCAGCGCGGGACAGCAAGTCTCCTACAATGAG.

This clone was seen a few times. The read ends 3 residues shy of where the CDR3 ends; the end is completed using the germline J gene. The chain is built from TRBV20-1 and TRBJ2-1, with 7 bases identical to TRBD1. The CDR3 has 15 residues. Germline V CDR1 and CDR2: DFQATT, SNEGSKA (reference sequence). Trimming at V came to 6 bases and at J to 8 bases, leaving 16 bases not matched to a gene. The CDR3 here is CSAVGRTGGNDEQFF. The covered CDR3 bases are TGCAGTGCAGTGGGTAGGACAGGAGGAAACGATGAG.

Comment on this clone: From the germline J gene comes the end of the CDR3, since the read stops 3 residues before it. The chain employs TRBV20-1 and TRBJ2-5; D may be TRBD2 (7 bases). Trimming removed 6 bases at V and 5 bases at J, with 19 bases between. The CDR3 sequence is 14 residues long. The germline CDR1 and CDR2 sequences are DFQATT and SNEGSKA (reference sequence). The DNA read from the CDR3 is TGCAGTGCCGGCGTTCCGGGGGGCGGGGAGACC. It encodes CSAGVPGGGET. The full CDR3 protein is CSAGVPGGGETQYF.